The rows below give T cell receptor beta chains drawn from one sample of a study of PD-1 blockade in mismatch repair-deficient tumors. Method: immunoSEQ multiplex PCR; TCRdb's copy keeps in-frame clones and lacks some. The data hold 50,000 to 75,000 clones, with about 91% observed a single time. The material was peripheral blood, obtained 52 weeks after starting pembrolizumab. Receptors were obtained from an adult with mismatch repair-deficient cancer. Both conserved end residues are part of each CDR3.

v_call: TRBV4-1; j_call: TRBJ2-1; cdr3_aa: CASSQKATSGTYNEQFF
v_call: TRBV30; j_call: TRBJ2-2; cdr3_aa: CAWSPPGQDTGELFF
v_call: TRBV28; j_call: TRBJ1-1; cdr3_aa: CASSSVPEAFF
v_call: TRBV10-3; j_call: TRBJ2-5; cdr3_aa: CAIRGTSGEETQYF
v_call: TRBV7-9; j_call: TRBJ2-3; cdr3_aa: CASSPGMRPYTDTQYF
v_call: TRBV5-6; j_call: TRBJ2-3; cdr3_aa: CASSLVGGAGGTDTQYF
v_call: TRBV9; j_call: TRBJ2-7; cdr3_aa: CASSVGPLAAYEQYF
v_call: TRBV7-2; j_call: TRBJ1-3; cdr3_aa: CASSLALASPSGNTIYF
v_call: TRBV6-1; j_call: TRBJ2-4; cdr3_aa: CASSSFDLAKNIQYF
v_call: TRBV7-9; j_call: TRBJ1-3; cdr3_aa: CASSLQGGPGNTIYF
v_call: TRBV5-6; j_call: TRBJ2-2; cdr3_aa: CASSFLTGELFF
v_call: TRBV2; j_call: TRBJ1-2; cdr3_aa: CASILRDGYGYTF
v_call: TRBV6-5; j_call: TRBJ2-5; cdr3_aa: CASGSYRDPEETQYF
v_call: TRBV5-1; j_call: TRBJ2-7; cdr3_aa: CASSLAGGGYEQYF
v_call: TRBV4-1; j_call: TRBJ1-4; cdr3_aa: CASSRLDGLNEKLFF
v_call: TRBV30; j_call: TRBJ2-7; cdr3_aa: CAWSDHYEQYF
v_call: TRBV30; j_call: TRBJ2-5; cdr3_aa: CAWSVLGGQETQYF
v_call: TRBV19; j_call: TRBJ1-5; cdr3_aa: CASSPGIGQPQHF
v_call: TRBV6-5; j_call: TRBJ2-7; cdr3_aa: CASRRTGSNEQYF
v_call: TRBV9; j_call: TRBJ1-3; cdr3_aa: CASSPDRVSSGNTIYF
v_call: TRBV30; j_call: TRBJ1-5; cdr3_aa: CAWSAGRSFTKNNQPQHF
v_call: TRBV19; j_call: TRBJ1-2; cdr3_aa: CASSIRARGGYGYTF
v_call: TRBV4-1; j_call: TRBJ2-5; cdr3_aa: CASSQGVAGGQETQYF
v_call: TRBV6-5; j_call: TRBJ2-1; cdr3_aa: CASVRGRGYNEQFF
v_call: TRBV27; j_call: TRBJ2-1; cdr3_aa: CASSLSASGYNEQFF
v_call: TRBV5-6; j_call: TRBJ2-1; cdr3_aa: CASSSGTSGFNEQFF
v_call: TRBV19; j_call: TRBJ2-7; cdr3_aa: CASSVGHLSQQYF
v_call: TRBV5-8; j_call: TRBJ2-7; cdr3_aa: CASSLYPGTSYEQYF
v_call: TRBV7-8; j_call: TRBJ2-5; cdr3_aa: CASSLTGHQETQYF
v_call: TRBV19; j_call: TRBJ2-2; cdr3_aa: CASSIGRFTGELFF
v_call: TRBV5-4; j_call: TRBJ2-7; cdr3_aa: CASSWGSYEQYF
v_call: TRBV5-1; j_call: TRBJ1-3; cdr3_aa: CASSLSQQGTGNTIYF
v_call: TRBV4-1; j_call: TRBJ2-1; cdr3_aa: CASSQEGQNEQFF
v_call: TRBV10-2; j_call: TRBJ2-1; cdr3_aa: CASLGLENEQFF
v_call: TRBV7-9; j_call: TRBJ1-3; cdr3_aa: CASSWSSGNTIYF
v_call: TRBV11-2; j_call: TRBJ1-1; cdr3_aa: CASSLGRGGEAFF
v_call: TRBV6-6; j_call: TRBJ2-1; cdr3_aa: CASNRAGGNEQFF